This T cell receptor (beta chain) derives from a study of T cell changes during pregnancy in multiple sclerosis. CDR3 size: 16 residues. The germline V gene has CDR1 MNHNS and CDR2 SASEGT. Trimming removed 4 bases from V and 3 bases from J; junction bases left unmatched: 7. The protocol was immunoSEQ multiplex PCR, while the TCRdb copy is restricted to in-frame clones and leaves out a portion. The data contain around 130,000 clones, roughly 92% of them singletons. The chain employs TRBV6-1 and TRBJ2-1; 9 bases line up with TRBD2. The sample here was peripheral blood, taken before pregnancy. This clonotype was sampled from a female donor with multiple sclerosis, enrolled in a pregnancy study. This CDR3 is CASSASSGISYNEQFF. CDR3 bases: TGTGCCAGCAGTGCCTCTAGCGGGATAAGCTACAATGAGCAGTTCTTC.